The next 13 T cell receptor beta chains were all read from a single sample in a study of shared clonotypes between healthy human individuals. Assay: immunoSEQ multiplex PCR; the TCRdb copy retains only in-frame clones and omits some. The table has 550,000 to 600,000 clones, around 76% seen once. The sequenced sample was PBMCs. All receptors come from a woman aged 40 to 50 in good health. Some clones in this sample may be carry-over from other donors' samples.

The rearrangement uses TRBV28 and TRBJ2-1, with D perhaps assigned TRBD1 or TRBD2 (5 bases each). The CDR3 spans 15 residues. Trimming stripped 5 bases from V and 0 bases from J, with 11 bases between. In germline, CDR1 is MDHEN, CDR2 SYDVKM. The CDR3 is CASSARDLSYNEQFF. The CDR3, as DNA: TGTGCCAGCAGTGCCCGGGACCTCTCCTACAATGAGCAGTTCTTC.

V usage is TRBV2 and J usage is TRBJ1-5; weak D call: TRBD1 (6 bases). CDR1 is SNHLY and CDR2 is FYNNEI in the germline V gene. The CDR3 covers 13 residues. Trimming shortened V by 6 bases and J by 7 bases, and 13 bases separated the two germline ends. This chain's CDR3 is CASRQGHGQPQHF. Here the CDR3 DNA reads TGTGCCAGCAGGCAGGGGCACGGGCAGCCCCAGCATTTT.

The chain uses TRBV5-1 and TRBJ2-7, with D possibly called TRBD1 or TRBD2 (6 bases each). CDR3 length equals 15 residues. Germline-derived CDR1 and CDR2 are SGHRS and YFSETQ. Trimming shortened V by 0 bases and J by 0 bases, and 10 bases separated the two germline ends. The DNA for the CDR3 is TGCGCCAGCAGCTTGGCTAGGGGGGTCTCCTACGAGCAGTACTTC. It encodes CASSLARGVSYEQYF.

This rearrangement joins TRBV2 to TRBJ2-7; D not certain. The germline V gene encodes CDR1 SNHLY and CDR2 FYNNEI. Trimming removed 7 bases from V and 3 bases from J, with 13 bases in between. The CDR3 spans 13 residues. The CDR3 sequence: CASKNGPSYEQYF. The CDR3 DNA follows: TGTGCCAGCAAAAACGGCCCTAGCTACGAGCAGTACTTC.

The V gene is TRBV4-2, the J gene TRBJ2-1; 7 bases are a match to TRBD1. CDR1 is LGHNA and CDR2 is YNFKEQ in the germline V gene. The CDR3 has 16 amino acids. V was clipped by 4 bases and J by 2 bases; unmatched bases: 8. CDR3 sequence reads: CASSRNRGRTYNEQFF. The DNA of the CDR3 is TGTGCCAGCAGCCGTAACAGGGGCCGTACCTACAATGAGCAGTTCTTC.

This chain links TRBV6-4 with TRBJ1-1; D is uncertain. This CDR3 region has 15 residues. CDR1 MRHNA and CDR2 SNTAGT come from the germline V gene. V was shortened by 0 bases and J by 0 bases, with 8 bases between the two germline ends. CDR3 coding DNA: TGTGCCAGCAGTGACTCGGCCGGACTGAACACTGAAGCTTTCTTT. This gives the protein CASSDSAGLNTEAFF.

The rearrangement joins TRBV28 to TRBJ1-5; the match to TRBD1 covers 7 bases. The V gene end was trimmed by 6 bases and the J gene end by 2 bases; junction bases not matched to a gene: 7. The CDR3 totals 15 residues. Germline V gene lookup returns CDR1 MDHEN and CDR2 SYDVKM. The chain's CDR3 is CASRWGQGGNQPQHF. CDR3 nucleotide sequence: TGTGCCAGCAGGTGGGGGCAGGGGGGCAATCAGCCCCAGCATTTT.

The V and J genes are TRBV19 and TRBJ2-3; 8 positions agree with TRBD2. The CDR3 extends over 15 amino acids. The V and J ends lost 5 bases and 0 bases, in that order; junction bases with no gene match: 4. The germline CDR1 and CDR2 sequences are LNHDA and SQIVND (reference sequence). CDR3 sequence: CASSPGGPSTDTQYF. The CDR3 bases are TGTGCCAGTAGTCCGGGGGGGCCCAGCACAGATACGCAGTATTTT.

The chain couples TRBV6-1 to TRBJ2-3; TRBD2 aligns across 10 bases. The CDR3 runs to 14 residues. Germline CDR1 reads MNHNS; CDR2 reads SASEGT. J was trimmed by 5 bases and V by 5 bases; bases with no gene match: 4. CDR3 residues: CASSRRTSGDTQYF. CDR3 sequence (DNA): TGTGCCAGCAGTAGACGGACTAGCGGAGATACGCAGTATTTT.

The chain employs TRBV9 and TRBJ2-7; D is undetermined. V lost 0 bases to trimming and J lost 0 bases, with 7 bases between them. The CDR3 contains 14 residues. CDR1 is SGDLS, CDR2 YYNGEE, per germline. The CDR3 region has the DNA TGTGCCAGCAGCGTAGGAGGCCCCTCCTACGAGCAGTACTTC. Translating it yields CASSVGGPSYEQYF.

The chain has TRBV19 and TRBJ2-7; perhaps TRBD2 as D (5 bases). CDR1 and CDR2 from the germline V gene are LNHDA and SQIVND (reference sequence). The CDR3 totals 11 residues. Trimming took off 4 bases at V and 7 bases at J, with 8 bases between the two ends. The CDR3 sequence is CASSTGGEQYF. CDR3 nucleotides: TGTGCCAGTAGTACCGGAGGAGAGCAGTACTTC.

This rearrangement joins TRBV15 to TRBJ2-2, with 8 positions matching TRBD2. The CDR3 has 19 amino acids. Germline trimming cut 6 bases from V and 1 base from J; bases unmatched to any gene: 16. Germline lookup yields CDR1 LNHNV and CDR2 YYDKDF (reference sequence). CDR3 in amino acids: CATSGVWLAGKGNTGELFF. CDR3 in DNA: TGTGCCACCAGTGGGGTTTGGCTAGCGGGTAAAGGGAACACCGGGGAGCTGTTTTTT.

The chain couples TRBV7-2 to TRBJ1-3; tentatively, D is TRBD1 (6 bases). The CDR3 totals 15 residues. V lost 6 bases and J lost 4, with 16 bases in between. CDR1 and CDR2 from the germline V gene are SGHTA and FQGNSA. CDR3 loop: CASSLGAGTGNTIYF. The DNA of the CDR3 is TGTGCCAGCAGTCTGGGGGCAGGGACCGGAAACACCATATATTTT.